This TCR beta chain appears in the sequencing data of a study of blood T cell repertoires in COVID-19. Profiling relied on immunoSEQ multiplex PCR, and the TCRdb table lists in-frame clones only, not all of them. The table shows approximately 670,000 clones, with around 89% occurring only once. The length of the CDR3 is 16 residues. V shed 1 base and J 2 bases; nucleotides not matched to a gene: 8. Germline CDR1 and CDR2: SGHNT and YYREEE (reference sequence). This TCR was recovered from a woman under 30 with acute or convalescent COVID-19. Input material: peripheral blood. The rearrangement uses TRBV5-4 and TRBJ2-5; TRBD1 matches at 7 bases. Written as DNA, the CDR3 is TGTGCCAGCAGCTTGTTTCCCCGGGACAGTCAAGAGACCCAGTACTTC. It yields the protein CASSLFPRDSQETQYF.